The source of this T cell receptor (beta chain) is a study of Graves' ophthalmopathy and Graves' hyperthyroidism. Overall study context: Where ophthalmopathy was absent within 18 months of follow-up, hyperthyroidism was stable.

This clonotype has ten or more counts. A junction end diverges from the germline sequence, so it may reflect a read error. CDR3 length: 19 amino acids. Germline CDR1 is SSHAT and CDR2 is FNYEAQ (reference sequence). Exclusion covered patients with other autoimmune diseases or uncontrolled infections (as well as pregnancy or lactation). The diagnosis combined clinical symptoms, thyroxine, TRAb, thyroid ultrasound and orbital computed tomography scans. Scientists amplified the TCR beta CDR3 regions from RNA transcripts. The first round was an RT-PCR with HTBI primers, and the second round was a multiplex PCR. TCRdb redid the calling of the multiplex PCR reads with MiXCR, one entry per CDR3 protein. Of a few hundred thousand distinct CDR3 sequences listed, about 35% were seen once; the top ten hold over 3.5%.

V and J are TRBV7-7 and TRBJ1-5; 7 bases agree with TRBD1. Sequencing was performed on peripheral blood or thyroid tissue (not recorded which). The TCR sequence derives from an adult man with Graves' hyperthyroidism. The CDR3 region is CASSKIRRQGLNSNQPQHF. The CDR3 DNA sequence: TGTGCTAGCAGCAAAATCAGGAGACAGGGCCTTAATAGCAATCAGCCCCAGCATTTT.